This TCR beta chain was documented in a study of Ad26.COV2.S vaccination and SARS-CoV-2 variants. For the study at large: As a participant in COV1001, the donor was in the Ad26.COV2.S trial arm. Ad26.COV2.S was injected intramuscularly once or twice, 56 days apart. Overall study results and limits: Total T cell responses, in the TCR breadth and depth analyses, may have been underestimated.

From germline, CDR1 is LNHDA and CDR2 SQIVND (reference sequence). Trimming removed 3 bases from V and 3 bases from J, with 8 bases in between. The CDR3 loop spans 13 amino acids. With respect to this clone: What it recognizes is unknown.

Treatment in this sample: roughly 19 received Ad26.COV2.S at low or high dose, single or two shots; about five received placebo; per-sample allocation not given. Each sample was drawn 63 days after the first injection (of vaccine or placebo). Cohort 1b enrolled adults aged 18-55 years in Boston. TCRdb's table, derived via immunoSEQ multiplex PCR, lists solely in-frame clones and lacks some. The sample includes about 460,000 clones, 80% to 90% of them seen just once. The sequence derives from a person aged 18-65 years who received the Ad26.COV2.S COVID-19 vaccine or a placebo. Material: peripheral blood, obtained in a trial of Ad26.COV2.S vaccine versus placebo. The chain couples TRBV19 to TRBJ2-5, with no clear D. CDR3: CASSIRAEETQYF. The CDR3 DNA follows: TGTGCCAGTAGTATTCGCGCCGAAGAGACCCAGTACTTC.